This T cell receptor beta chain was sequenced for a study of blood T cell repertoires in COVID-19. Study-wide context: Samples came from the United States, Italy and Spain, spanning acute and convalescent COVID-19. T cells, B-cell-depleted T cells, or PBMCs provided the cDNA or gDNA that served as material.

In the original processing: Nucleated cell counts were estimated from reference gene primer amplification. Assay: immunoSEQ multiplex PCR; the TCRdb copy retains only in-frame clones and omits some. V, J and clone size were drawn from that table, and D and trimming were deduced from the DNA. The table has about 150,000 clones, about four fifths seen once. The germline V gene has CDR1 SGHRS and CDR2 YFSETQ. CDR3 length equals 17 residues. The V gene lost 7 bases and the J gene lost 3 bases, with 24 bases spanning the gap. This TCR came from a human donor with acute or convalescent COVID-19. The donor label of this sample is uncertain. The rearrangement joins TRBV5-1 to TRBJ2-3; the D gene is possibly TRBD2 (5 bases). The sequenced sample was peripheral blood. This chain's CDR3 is CASSRTPRAPGTDTQYF. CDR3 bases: TGCGCCAGCTCCCGGACCCCCCGGGCCCCGGGGACAGATACGCAGTATTTT.